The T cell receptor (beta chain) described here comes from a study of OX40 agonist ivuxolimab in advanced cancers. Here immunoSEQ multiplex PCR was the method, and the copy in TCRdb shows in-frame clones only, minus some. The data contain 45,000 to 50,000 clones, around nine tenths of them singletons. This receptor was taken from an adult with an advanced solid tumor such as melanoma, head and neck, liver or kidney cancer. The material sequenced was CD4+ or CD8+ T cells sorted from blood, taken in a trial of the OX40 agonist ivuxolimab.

CDR3 region: CASSQKREIGEQYF. The DNA of the CDR3 is TGTGCCAGCAGCCAAAAGCGGGAGATTGGTGAGCAGTACTTC. J is TRBJ2-7 and V is TRBV14, with TRBD2 matching over 8 bases. Germline values: CDR1 SGHDN, CDR2 FVKESK. The CDR3 covers 14 residues. V shed 2 bases, J shed 7 bases, and the junction held 7 bases outside the gene matches.